The next 4 T cell receptor beta chains were all read from a single sample in a study of blood T cell repertoires in COVID-19. Libraries were prepared by immunoSEQ multiplex PCR; TCRdb keeps only in-frame clonotypes and omits some of them. The sample comprises about 210,000 clones, around 86% of which are singletons, and 7% to 8.5% rests with the top ten. Sequenced material: PBMCs or T cells enriched from blood (not recorded which). These receptors came from a man aged 25 to 45 in a cohort exposed to, infected with or recovered from COVID-19 (not recorded which).

The chain couples TRBV3-1 (or the pseudogene TRBV3-2) to TRBJ2-7; TRBD2 might be the D (5 bases). The germline V gene has CDR1 LGHDT and CDR2 YNNKEL (reference sequence). V was pared by 3 bases and J by 6 bases, with 24 bases between. The CDR3 loop spans 17 amino acids. This CDR3 is CASSQGGSVGSLGEQYF. The CDR3 DNA follows: TGTGCCAGCAGCCAGGGCGGATCGGTTGGGAGCCTTGGCGAGCAGTACTTC.

This clone was seen a handful of times. V gene TRBV7-9 combines with J gene TRBJ1-1; maybe TRBD1 (6 bases). The V end lost 2 bases, the J end lost 2 bases, and 15 bases lay between the germline ends. The CDR3 is 16 residues long. Looked up from germline, CDR1 is SEHNR and CDR2 is FQNEAQ (reference sequence). In DNA form, the CDR3 reads TGTGCCAGCAGCTTACAACCCACGGGACAAAACACTGAAGCTTTCTTT. Translated: CASSLQPTGQNTEAFF.

V usage is TRBV19 and J usage is TRBJ2-6; D unresolved. V was shortened by 5 bases and J by 0 bases, with 8 bases between the two germline ends. The CDR3 is 15 amino acids. Germline CDR1 reads LNHDA; CDR2 reads SQIVND (reference sequence). The CDR3 spells CASSRGPSGANVLTF. The CDR3 coding sequence is TGTGCCAGTAGTCGTGGGCCCTCTGGGGCCAACGTCCTGACTTTC.

The CDR3 DNA reads TGTGCCAGCAGCTTCGGGGATCAGCCCCAGCATTTT. Protein sequence: CASSFGDQPQHF. This chain uses TRBV7-8 with TRBJ1-5; D call uncertain. The CDR3 length is 12 residues. V lost 3 bases and J 5 bases, leaving 5 bases between the germline ends. CDR1 SGHVS and CDR2 FQNEAQ come from the germline V gene.